This T cell receptor beta chain was captured by sequencing in a study of breast tumors, draining lymph nodes, adjacent tissues. The lymph nodes were axillary draining lymph nodes from breast cancer patients. Germline loops: CDR1 SNHLY, CDR2 FYNNEI. The V end was cut by 6 bases, the J end by 2 bases, with 13 bases between. The CDR3 has 14 amino acids. TCRdb ran MiXCR on the multiplex PCR reads and lists one entry per CDR3 protein. The table includes 150,000 to 200,000 distinct CDR3 sequences, around a third detected once. The TCR was taken from a female donor with breast cancer. Some clones in this sample may be carry-over from other donors' samples. The sequencing sample was made of axillary lymph node tissue. The rearrangement uses TRBV2 and TRBJ1-1, with a weak D call TRBD1 (6 bases). The CDR3 is CASRRQVFNTEAFF. The DNA of the CDR3 is TGTGCCAGCAGACGACAGGTCTTTAACACTGAAGCTTTCTTT.